This is a list of T cell receptor beta chains from one sample in a study of cytomegalovirus exposure and HLA in healthy donors. Here immunoSEQ multiplex PCR was the method, and the copy in TCRdb shows in-frame clones only, minus some. The data hold 85,000 to 130,000 clones, with roughly 70% observed a single time. The sample taken for sequencing was PBMCs. These TCRs come from a male donor in good health and CMV-seropositive. The CDR3 runs from the conserved cysteine through the conserved F or W. Fields, in order: clone size, D gene, J gene, V gene, CDR3 length, CDR3 protein, CDR3 DNA. A D gene is named only where the DNA matches it firmly. Clone size is given for some rows only: seen once, a few or many times, or a class if the clone is expanded.

>.|TRBD1|TRBJ1-3|TRBV19|15
CASSAGDRAGNTIYF
TGTGCCAGTAGTGCCGGGGACAGAGCTGGAAACACCATATATTTT
>.|TRBD2|TRBJ2-3|TRBV6-4|18
CASRGAPYAGETTDTQYF
TGTGCCAGCAGGGGCGCCCCGTACGCGGGGGAGACCACAGATACGCAGTATTTT
>once|TRBD1|TRBJ2-7|TRBV10-3|14
CAISSGQVRFEQYF
TGTGCCATCAGCTCAGGACAGGTCCGTTTTGAGCAGTACTTC
>.|TRBD2|TRBJ2-7|TRBV19|14
CASSGSGNSYEQYF
TGTGCCAGTAGTGGTAGCGGGAACTCCTACGAGCAGTACTTC
>.|TRBD2|TRBJ2-1|TRBV7-3|16
CASSSGLAGANNEQFF
TGTGCCAGCAGCTCCGGACTAGCGGGGGCAAACAATGAGCAGTTCTTC
>.|TRBD1|TRBJ2-1|TRBV7-6|16
CASSRIQGAQYNEQFF
TGTGCCAGCAGCCGAATACAGGGGGCTCAGTACAATGAGCAGTTCTTC
>.|TRBD1|TRBJ2-1|TRBV29-1|11
CSVDKGQGCFF
TGCAGCGTTGATAAGGGACAGGGTTGTTTCTTC
>.|.|TRBJ1-5|TRBV18|13
CASSADSNQPQHF
TGTGCCAGCTCAGCCGACTCGAATCAGCCCCAGCATTTT
>.|.|TRBJ2-7|TRBV15|14
CATSRVELSYEQSF
TGTGCCACCAGCAGAGTGGAACTATCCTACGAGCAGTCCTTC
>once|TRBD1|TRBJ1-4|TRBV6-5|15
CASSYSRDRNEKLFF
TGTGCCAGCAGTTACTCTCGGGACAGAAATGAAAAACTGTTTTTT
>.|TRBD1|TRBJ1-2|TRBV28|15
CASSPPNRGLSGYTF
TGTGCCAGCAGTCCTCCTAACAGGGGGCTGAGTGGCTACACCTTC
>.|TRBD1|TRBJ1-1|TRBV5-1|14
CASSTSGGRTEAFF
TGCGCCAGCAGCACTTCAGGGGGTCGGACTGAAGCTTTCTTT
>.|.|TRBJ2-2|TRBV7-9|15
CASSFAGKNTGELFF
TGTGCCAGCAGCTTCGCAGGGAAAAACACCGGGGAGCTGTTTTTT
>few|TRBD1|TRBJ1-1|TRBV28|15
CASSSNLGQGTEAFF
TGTGCCAGCAGTTCCAACTTAGGACAGGGCACTGAAGCTTTCTTT
>few|TRBD1|TRBJ1-5|TRBV19|15
CATPRGTVPNQPQHF
TGTGCCACCCCGAGGGGGACAGTCCCCAATCAGCCCCAGCATTTT